This TCR beta chain was captured by sequencing in a study of molecular identifiers for immune sequencing clone quantification. General study results and limits: It was shown that clones above 20 RNA copies held over 99% of effector molecules, but under 1% in naive cells. Among 920,000 or so naive cells, as was reported, spiked Jurkat TCR RNA from one cell was detectable.

Previously described methods and listed TCR primers were used for bulk TCR libraries. One entry per CDR3 protein, called by TCRdb with MiXCR from the PCR reads. This sample has 300,000 to 400,000 distinct CDR3 sequences, with 24% found just once. Libraries used 20,000 to 1,000,000 sorted naive CD8 T cells and 10%, 30% or 50% RNA input. The CDR3 consists of 16 residues. Germline V lookup: CDR1 SGHTA, CDR2 FQGNSA. The ends were cut back, 5 bases at V and 2 bases at J, with 19 bases in the middle. As concerns this clonotype: Antigen: not known. A read error is possible here, since a much larger clone lies one base away.

This clonotype originated in a human donor in good health. Some libraries in this study had Jurkat cell RNA spiked in. The sequenced sample consisted of naive CD8+ T cells from blood, with Jurkat cell RNA spiked in. The subset is: FACS-sorted CD8+CD4-CCR7+CD45RA+ naive T cells. The chain recombines TRBV7-2 with TRBJ2-7; D is perhaps TRBD1 or TRBD2 (5 bases each). Written as DNA, the CDR3 is TGTGCCAGCAGCCCCCCCCGAGGGACGGTGACCTACGAGCAGTACTTC. It encodes CASSPPRGTVTYEQYF.